A single sample gave rise to the 32 T cell receptor beta chains below, sequenced in a study of blood T cell repertoires in COVID-19. Generated by immunoSEQ multiplex PCR, the TCRdb table keeps only in-frame clones and is missing some. The table shows approximately 100,000 clones, with 80% to 90% occurring only once. Sequenced: peripheral blood. These TCRs come from a human donor in a cohort sampled during active COVID-19.

This clone was counted only a few times. The chain employs TRBV4-1 and TRBJ2-7; weak D call: TRBD2 (5 bases). V was trimmed by 3 bases and J by 2 bases, leaving 11 bases between them. The germline V gene encodes CDR1 MGHRA and CDR2 YSYEKL. This CDR3 is built from 14 residues. CDR3 residues: CASSHRTGTYEQYF. CDR3 nucleotide sequence: TGCGCCAGCAGCCATCGGACGGGGACCTACGAGCAGTACTTC.

This chain joins TRBV19 and TRBJ2-5; the match to TRBD2 covers 7 bases. V lost 10 bases, J lost 5 bases, and 13 bases stayed unmatched. The CDR3 sequence is 14 residues long. The V gene's germline CDR1 is LNHDA and CDR2 SQIVND (reference sequence). CDR3 nucleotide sequence: TGTGCCACCCGGGCGGCGGGGAGGGGCGAGACCCAGTACTTC. It yields the protein CATRAAGRGETQYF.

V is TRBV3-1 (or the pseudogene TRBV3-2) and J is TRBJ2-3, with D possibly TRBD2 on 6 matching bases. Trimming took 4 bases from V and 0 from J, leaving 20 bases between them. The germline CDR1 and CDR2 sequences are LGHDT and YNNKEL (reference sequence). The CDR3 runs 18 residues. Written as DNA, the CDR3 is TGTGCCAGCAGCCCGTATGGCGGGGCGTCGTCTAGCACAGATACGCAGTATTTT. This gives the protein CASSPYGGASSSTDTQYF.

This chain's CDR3 is CASSQDIGFATNEKLFF. CDR3 coding DNA: TGCGCCAGCAGCCAAGATATCGGGTTTGCAACTAATGAAAAACTGTTTTTT. This chain connects TRBV4-3 to TRBJ1-4; D not certain. Germline V lookup: CDR1 LGHNA, CDR2 YSLEER. V lost 0 bases to trimming and J lost 0 bases, with 11 bases between them. This CDR3 is 17 amino acids long.

The chain has TRBV28 and TRBJ1-1; 12 bases are shared with TRBD1. V lost 5 bases and J lost 11; bases outside the gene matches: 12. This CDR3 is 15 amino acids long. The germline gives CDR1 MDHEN, CDR2 SYDVKM. The DNA for the CDR3 is TGTGCCAGCAGTCCCGGGACAGGGGGCAGGCAGCTGGCTTTCTTT. This encodes CASSPGTGGRQLAFF.

This clone showed up just once. The chain couples TRBV5-6 to TRBJ1-1; no firm D call. The CDR3 is made up of 16 amino acids. V lost 3 bases, J lost 0 bases, and 15 bases lay in between. CDR1 SGHDT and CDR2 YYEEEE come from the germline V gene. The chain's CDR3 is CASSSPSGILNTEAFF. The CDR3 coding sequence is TGTGCCAGCAGCTCCCCTAGTGGAATATTGAACACTGAAGCTTTCTTT.

This clone was recorded once. V usage is TRBV24-1 and J usage is TRBJ2-1; TRBD2 agrees at 11 bases. Germline CDR1 is KGHDR and CDR2 is SFDVKD. The CDR3 has 15 amino acids. The V and J ends lost 7 bases and 8 bases, in that order; junction bases with no gene match: 9. The DNA for the CDR3 is TGTGCCACCAGCCCGGGACTAGCGGTAAATCATGAGCAGTTCTTC. It codes for CATSPGLAVNHEQFF.

This chain links TRBV3-1 (or the pseudogene TRBV3-2) with TRBJ1-2, with 7 bases that match TRBD1. The CDR3 loop spans 15 amino acids. CDR1 and CDR2 (germline): LGHDT, YNNKEL (reference sequence). V lost 5 bases and J lost 5; bases outside the gene matches: 11. CDR3 sequence reads: CASSGDSLGGYGYTF. CDR3 DNA sequence: TGTGCCAGCAGCGGGGACAGCCTCGGAGGGTATGGCTACACCTTC.

This chain connects TRBV29-1 to TRBJ2-7; D ambiguous. Between the trimmed V and J ends, which lost 4 bases and 1 base, there was a span of 11 bases. This CDR3 is built from 13 residues. Germline lookup yields CDR1 SQVTM and CDR2 ANQGSEA. The CDR3 nucleotides read TGCAGCGTTGTTCTAGTTTTTTCCTACGAGCAGTACTTC. This codes for CSVVLVFSYEQYF.

V and J are TRBV6-6 and TRBJ2-3, with a tentative D call TRBD2 (6 bases). The CDR3 sequence is 14 residues long. The ends were cut back, 4 bases at V and 2 bases at J, with 10 bases in the middle. CDR1 is MNHNY, CDR2 SVGAGI, per germline (reference sequence). The CDR3 spells CASSSRTNTDTQYF. The CDR3 DNA reads as TGTGCCAGCAGTTCGAGGACTAACACAGATACGCAGTATTTT.

This chain uses TRBV4-3 with TRBJ1-2; D might be TRBD1 (5 bases). CDR1 is LGHNA, CDR2 YSLEER, per germline. Trimming took 0 bases from V and 7 from J, leaving 12 bases between them. The CDR3 runs 14 residues. This CDR3 is CASSQDLQASGYTF. For the CDR3, the DNA is TGCGCCAGCAGCCAAGATTTACAGGCGAGTGGCTACACCTTC.

The rearrangement links TRBV30 to TRBJ1-1; D may be TRBD1 (6 bases). Germline V gene sequence: CDR1 GTSNPN, CDR2 SVGIG (reference sequence). This CDR3 is 11 amino acids long. V lost 2 bases and J 8 bases, leaving 9 bases between the germline ends. CDR3 sequence reads: CAWSLTGEAFF. CDR3 nucleotide sequence: TGTGCCTGGAGTCTGACAGGAGAAGCTTTCTTT.

The rearrangement links TRBV6-5 to TRBJ1-5; 8 bases fit TRBD1. The J segment lost 0 bases and the V segment lost 6 bases, leaving 4 bases of the junction unmatched. Germline V gene sequence: CDR1 MNHEY, CDR2 SVGAGI. The CDR3 extends over 15 amino acids. This chain's CDR3 is CASSQDRGSNQPQHF. CDR3 nucleotide sequence: TGTGCCAGCAGCCAAGACAGGGGTAGCAATCAGCCCCAGCATTTT.

The rearrangement links TRBV4-2 to TRBJ2-1; D call uncertain. From germline, CDR1 is LGHNA and CDR2 YNFKEQ. Trimming cost V 0 bases and J 4 bases, with 7 bases left between them. The CDR3 has 14 amino acids. CDR3 DNA sequence: TGTGCCAGCAGCCAAGATCACGAGTACAATGAGCAGTTCTTC. Encoded protein: CASSQDHEYNEQFF.

The rearrangement links TRBV7-8 to TRBJ2-2; 11 nucleotides align to TRBD2. The CDR3 is made up of 17 amino acids. With V trimmed by 3 bases and J by 0 bases, 3 bases remained unmatched. The germline CDR1 and CDR2 sequences are SGHVS and FQNEAQ. The CDR3 loop is CASSFLSGRANTGELFF. Here the CDR3 DNA reads TGTGCCAGCAGCTTCCTTAGCGGGAGGGCGAACACCGGGGAGCTGTTTTTT.

This chain links TRBV7-2 with TRBJ2-7; 9 bases are a match to TRBD2. There are 18 residues in the CDR3. Germline V gene data show CDR1 as SGHTA and CDR2 as FQGNSA. V was pared by 0 bases and J by 3 bases, with 12 bases of the junction left unmatched. The CDR3: CASSLATSTSGPLYEQYF. CDR3 in DNA: TGTGCCAGCAGCTTAGCGACCAGCACTAGCGGGCCCCTCTACGAGCAGTACTTC. Based on the CDR3 plus reference TRBV7-2 and TRBJ2-7, the full variable domain is GAGVSQSPSNKVTEKGKDVELRCDPISGHTALYWYRQSLGQGLEFLIYFQGNSAPDKSGLPSDRFSAERTGGSVSTLTIQRTQQEDSAVYLCASSLATSTSGPLYEQYFGPGTRLTVT.

V is TRBV19 and J is TRBJ1-2; D unclear. This CDR3 has 14 amino acids. Trimming removed 1 base from V and 1 base from J, with 7 bases in between. CDR1 and CDR2 (germline): LNHDA, SQIVND (reference sequence). The CDR3, as DNA: TGTGCCAGTAGTATAGTGTCGAGTAACTATGGCTACACCTTC. Translating it yields CASSIVSSNYGYTF.

This clone has a single count. The chain links TRBV28 to TRBJ2-7; no clear D gene. This CDR3 contains 13 residues. The germline gives CDR1 MDHEN, CDR2 SYDVKM. V was trimmed by 6 bases and J by 0 bases, leaving 9 bases between them. This CDR3 is CASRNPLSYEQYF. The CDR3 DNA sequence: TGTGCCAGCAGGAATCCACTCTCCTACGAGCAGTACTTC.

The chain is built from TRBV7-2 and TRBJ2-5, with D possibly matching TRBD2 (5 bases). Germline CDR1 SGHTA, CDR2 FQGNSA. CDR3 size: 14 residues. The V and J ends lost 3 bases and 2 bases respectively, with 10 bases between them. Here the CDR3 DNA reads TGTGCCAGCAGCTTCCGGACGGGGCAAGAGACCCAGTACTTC. It specifies CASSFRTGQETQYF.

The V and J genes are TRBV5-5 and TRBJ1-1, with a weak D call TRBD1 (6 bases). Trimming cost V 4 bases and J 0 bases, with 13 bases left between them. CDR3 length: 15 residues. Germline CDR1 and CDR2: SGHKS and YYEKEE (reference sequence). The CDR3 region has the DNA TGTGCCAGCAGCCTCGGGACACTCATGAACACTGAAGCTTTCTTT. This gives the protein CASSLGTLMNTEAFF.

The genes are TRBV28 and TRBJ1-5; TRBD1 matches 10 bases. The CDR3 is made up of 16 amino acids. J lost 6 bases, V lost 8 bases, and 13 bases had no gene match. Germline-derived CDR1 and CDR2 are MDHEN and SYDVKM. In nucleotides, the CDR3 is TGTGCCAGCGGCGGTATAAGGGACAGGGGAAGTCAGCCCCAGCATTTT. The encoded protein is CASGGIRDRGSQPQHF.

J is TRBJ2-7 and V is TRBV7-8; the match to TRBD2 covers 11 bases. Germline assignment: CDR1 SGHVS and CDR2 FQNEAQ. The CDR3 is made up of 15 amino acids. The trim removed 0 bases at V and 4 bases at J, leaving 2 bases unmatched. In DNA form, the CDR3 reads TGTGCCAGCAGCTTAGCTGGGACTAGCGGATACGAGCAGTACTTC. This codes for CASSLAGTSGYEQYF.

The chain combines TRBV18 with TRBJ2-7; 7 bases fit TRBD1. The CDR3 sequence is 18 residues long. The germline gives CDR1 KGHSH, CDR2 LQKENI. With 0 bases clipped from V and 1 base from J, the junction kept 12 bases outside the gene matches. The DNA for the CDR3 is TGTGCCAGCTCACCACCGTTACTCACAGGGGCCCGGTCCTACGAGCAGTACTTC. Translated, it gives CASSPPLLTGARSYEQYF.

The V call is TRBV19, the J call TRBJ2-7; a weak D match, TRBD2 (5 bases). The germline V and J ends were trimmed by 6 bases and 0 bases, with 9 bases remaining between them. Germline lookup yields CDR1 LNHDA and CDR2 SQIVND (reference sequence). This CDR3 has 13 residues. This CDR3 reads CASSDRGSYEQYF. In DNA form, the CDR3 reads TGTGCCAGTAGCGATCGGGGCTCCTACGAGCAGTACTTC.

This chain links TRBV18 with TRBJ2-3, with 13 bases matching TRBD2. This CDR3 region has 18 residues. Trimming cost V 6 bases and J 4 bases; bases outside gene matches: 13. Germline CDR1 reads KGHSH; CDR2 reads LQKENI. In DNA form, the CDR3 reads TGTGCCAGCTCTCCTCTCCCCACTAGCGGGGGGGCTCCAGATACGCAGTATTTT. Translation: CASSPLPTSGGAPDTQYF.

A single count supports this clone. This chain joins TRBV28 and TRBJ2-3, with D possibly matching TRBD2 (5 bases). Germline V lookup: CDR1 MDHEN, CDR2 SYDVKM. The CDR3 has 18 amino acids. V lost 6 bases, J lost 1 base, and 23 bases lay in between. The CDR3 here is CASSPINTLTGGTDTQYF. DNA of the CDR3: TGTGCCAGCAGCCCTATTAATACCCTCACCGGGGGCACAGATACGCAGTATTTT.

This clone was observed a handful of times. This rearrangement joins TRBV5-1 to TRBJ2-1, with 9 bases lining up with TRBD2. The CDR3 covers 16 residues. From germline, CDR1 is SGHRS and CDR2 YFSETQ. Trimming took 0 bases from V and 6 from J; bases not matched to a gene: 7. In DNA form, the CDR3 reads TGCGCCAGCAGCTTGGCATCTAGCGGGGAGGGCAATGAGCAGTTCTTC. Translation: CASSLASSGEGNEQFF.

V usage is TRBV7-8 and J usage is TRBJ2-1; 7 nucleotides agree with TRBD1. Germline CDR1 and CDR2: SGHVS and FQNEAQ. This CDR3 is built from 14 residues. Trimming removed 3 bases from V and 4 bases from J; junction bases left unmatched: 3. CDR3 sequence: CASSFRDRYNEQFF. The CDR3 nucleotides are TGTGCCAGCAGCTTCCGGGACAGATACAATGAGCAGTTCTTC.

The rearrangement uses TRBV5-1 and TRBJ2-5; 7 nucleotides align to TRBD2. Per the germline V gene, CDR1 is SGHRS and CDR2 is YFSETQ. The CDR3 contains 15 residues. After removal of 1 base from V and 4 bases from J, the junction contained 7 bases not matched to a gene. The CDR3 DNA sequence: TGCGCCAGCAGCTTGATTCCGGGGGGAGGAGAGACCCAGTACTTC. The encoded protein is CASSLIPGGGETQYF.

The chain combines TRBV3-1 (or the pseudogene TRBV3-2) with TRBJ1-1; 9 bases align to TRBD1. Trimming cost V 0 bases and J 5 bases; bases outside gene matches: 19. Germline V lookup: CDR1 LGHDT, CDR2 YNNKEL (reference sequence). This CDR3 comprises 20 residues. This CDR3 reads CASSQDPTFHAQGARTEAFF. CDR3 DNA sequence: TGTGCCAGCAGCCAAGATCCAACATTCCACGCACAGGGGGCAAGAACTGAAGCTTTCTTT.

This clone was recorded only once. V and J are TRBV6-2 or TRBV6-3 and TRBJ1-1; no clear D. V was pared by 4 bases and J by 11 bases, with 14 bases between. Germline CDR1 and CDR2: MNHEY and SVGEGT. The length of the CDR3 is 12 residues. The CDR3 bases are TGTGCCAGCAGTTCCCCTCGGAGGGTTGCTTTCTTT. Translation gives CASSSPRRVAFF.

The genes are TRBV6-1 and TRBJ2-7; perhaps TRBD1 as D (6 bases). This CDR3 is built from 13 residues. The V and J ends lost 0 bases and 5 bases respectively, with 8 bases between them. CDR1 MNHNS and CDR2 SASEGT come from the germline V gene. Written as DNA, the CDR3 is TGTGCCAGCAGTGAAGCCAGGGGCCACGAGCAGTACTTC. Residues: CASSEARGHEQYF.